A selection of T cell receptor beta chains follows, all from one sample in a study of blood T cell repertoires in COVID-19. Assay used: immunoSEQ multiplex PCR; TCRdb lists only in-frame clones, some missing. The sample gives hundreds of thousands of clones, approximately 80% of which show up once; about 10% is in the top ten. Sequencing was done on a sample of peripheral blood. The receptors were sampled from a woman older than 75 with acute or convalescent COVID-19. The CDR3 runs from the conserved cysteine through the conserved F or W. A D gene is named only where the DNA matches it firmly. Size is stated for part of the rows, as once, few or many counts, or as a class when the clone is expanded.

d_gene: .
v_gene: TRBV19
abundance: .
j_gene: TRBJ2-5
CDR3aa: CASSSSYKETQYF
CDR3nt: TGTGCCAGTAGTAGCAGTTACAAAGAGACCCAGTACTTC

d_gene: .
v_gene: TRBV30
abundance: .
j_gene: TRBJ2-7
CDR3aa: CAWSPTPFEQYF
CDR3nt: TGTGCCTGGAGCCCTACCCCGTTCGAGCAGTACTTC

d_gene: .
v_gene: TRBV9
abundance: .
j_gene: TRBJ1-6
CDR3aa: CASTRADVSSYNSPLHF
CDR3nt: TGTGCCAGCACCAGAGCGGACGTAAGCTCCTATAATTCACCCCTCCACTTT

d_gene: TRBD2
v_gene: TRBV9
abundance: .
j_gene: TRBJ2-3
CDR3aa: CASSPRGLAEADTQYF
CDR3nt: TGTGCCAGCAGCCCCCGCGGGCTAGCGGAGGCAGATACGCAGTATTTT

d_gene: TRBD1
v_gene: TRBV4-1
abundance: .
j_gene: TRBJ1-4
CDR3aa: CASSQEIWRQGEKLFF
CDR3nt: TGCGCCAGCAGCCAAGAAATTTGGAGACAGGGGGAAAAACTGTTTTTT

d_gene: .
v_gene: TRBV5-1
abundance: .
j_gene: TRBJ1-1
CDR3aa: CASSWTAGAGVNTEAFF
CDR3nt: TGCGCCAGCAGCTGGACGGCGGGGGCGGGAGTTAACACTGAAGCTTTCTTT

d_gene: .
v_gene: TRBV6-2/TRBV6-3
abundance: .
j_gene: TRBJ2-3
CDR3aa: CASSYFADTQYF
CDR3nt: TGTGCCAGCAGTTACTTTGCGGATACGCAGTATTTT

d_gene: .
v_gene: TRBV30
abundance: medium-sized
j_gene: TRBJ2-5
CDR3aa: CAWSEQGTQYF
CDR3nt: TGTGCCTGGAGTGAACAGGGGACCCAGTACTTC

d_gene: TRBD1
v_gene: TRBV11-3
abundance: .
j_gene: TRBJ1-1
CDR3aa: CASSRRNQGAEEAFF
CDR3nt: TGTGCCAGCAGCCGCAGAAACCAGGGGGCGGAGGAAGCTTTCTTT

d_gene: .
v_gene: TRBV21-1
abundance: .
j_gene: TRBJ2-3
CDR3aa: CASSSRLAGEYPDTQYF
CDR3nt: TGTGCCAGCAGCTCCCGACTAGCGGGAGAATACCCAGATACGCAGTATTTT

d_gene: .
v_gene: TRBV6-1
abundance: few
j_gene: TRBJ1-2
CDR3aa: CASSALAGLGGYGYTF
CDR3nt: TGTGCCAGCAGTGCCCTCGCAGGGTTGGGGGGCTATGGCTACACCTTC

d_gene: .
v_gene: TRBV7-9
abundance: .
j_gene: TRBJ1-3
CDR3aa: CASSFSSVGGMSGNTIYF
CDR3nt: TGTGCCAGCAGTTTTAGTTCTGTGGGCGGGATGTCTGGAAACACCATATATTTT

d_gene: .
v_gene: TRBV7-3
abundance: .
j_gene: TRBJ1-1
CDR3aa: CASSLARNTEAFF
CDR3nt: TGTGCCAGCAGCTTAGCGCGGAACACTGAAGCTTTCTTT

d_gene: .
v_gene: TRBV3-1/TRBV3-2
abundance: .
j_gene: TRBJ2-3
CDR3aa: CASSSADTQYF
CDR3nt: TGTGCCAGCTCCAGTGCAGATACGCAGTATTTT

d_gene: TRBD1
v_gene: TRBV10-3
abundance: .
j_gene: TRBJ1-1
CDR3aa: CAISQKDRDTEAFF
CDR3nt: TGTGCCATCAGTCAGAAGGACAGGGATACTGAAGCTTTCTTT

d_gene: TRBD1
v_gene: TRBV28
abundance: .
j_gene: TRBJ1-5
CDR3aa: CASRNRQGQPQHF
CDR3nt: TGTGCCAGCAGGAATCGACAGGGTCAGCCCCAGCATTTT